These 10 T cell receptor beta chains were all obtained from the same sample, sequenced in a study of control samples from healthy donors and cancer patients. Libraries were prepared by immunoSEQ multiplex PCR; TCRdb keeps only in-frame clonotypes and omits some of them. The sample has fewer than 200,000 clones. Input material: blood. The receptor source for this set is a woman in her 30s in good health.

The chain employs TRBV10-1 and TRBJ2-5; 7 bases agree with TRBD1. Germline trimming cut 3 bases from V and 2 bases from J; bases unmatched to any gene: 3. The CDR3 contains 14 residues. Germline V CDR1 and CDR2: WNHNN, SYGVQD (reference sequence). The CDR3 protein is CASSEGGLQETQYF. Here the CDR3 DNA reads TGCGCCAGCAGTGAAGGGGGCCTACAAGAGACCCAGTACTTC.

The CDR3 loop reads CASSSPIAADTQYF. The CDR3 DNA follows: TGTGCCAGCAGTTCACCCATCGCAGCAGATACGCAGTATTTT. The V gene is TRBV28, the J gene TRBJ2-3; D is uncertain. V was pared by 4 bases and J by 4 bases, with 12 bases between. Germline lookup yields CDR1 MDHEN and CDR2 SYDVKM. The length of the CDR3 is 14 residues.

The V gene is TRBV3-1 (or the pseudogene TRBV3-2), the J gene TRBJ1-6; 7 bases agree with TRBD1. V dropped 4 bases and J dropped 4; count of bases not matched to a gene: 7. The CDR3 sequence is 16 residues long. Per germline, CDR1 LGHDT and CDR2 YNNKEL (reference sequence). CDR3 protein: CASSLRQGVYNSPLHF. As DNA, the CDR3 is TGTGCCAGCAGCCTTCGACAGGGTGTTTATAATTCACCCCTCCACTTT.

The chain employs TRBV19 and TRBJ1-2; maybe TRBD1 (6 bases). This CDR3 comprises 15 residues. V lost 5 bases, J lost 4 bases, and 17 bases lay in between. The germline V gene has CDR1 LNHDA and CDR2 SQIVND (reference sequence). The CDR3 bases are TGTGCCAGTAGTCCGGGACACCCAGATTTCTATGGCTACACCTTC. Translated: CASSPGHPDFYGYTF. Filled out from reference TRBV19 and TRBJ1-2, the complete variable domain reads DGGITQSPKYLFRKEGQNVTLSCEQNLNHDAMYWYRQDPGQGLRLIYYSQIVNDFQKGDIAEGYSVSREKKESFPLTVTSAQKNPTAFYLCASSPGHPDFYGYTFGSGTRLTVV.

The J gene is TRBJ1-1, the V gene TRBV4-1; TRBD1 matches 8 bases. The CDR3 loop spans 17 amino acids. The germline V gene encodes CDR1 MGHRA and CDR2 YSYEKL. J gave up 0 bases and V 4 bases, and 10 bases lay outside the gene matches. The CDR3 loop reads CASSLPTGETMNTEAFF. CDR3 coding DNA: TGCGCCAGCAGCCTTCCGACAGGGGAGACGATGAACACTGAAGCTTTCTTT.

The genes are TRBV2 and TRBJ1-1; the D is unclear. Germline V gives CDR1 SNHLY, CDR2 FYNNEI. The CDR3 runs to 11 residues. V was pared by 11 bases and J by 0 bases, with 7 bases between. CDR3 region: CAGRLNTEAFF. The DNA of the CDR3 is TGTGCCGGTCGTTTGAACACTGAAGCTTTCTTT. Drawing the rest from reference TRBV2 and TRBJ1-1, the complete variable domain is EPEVTQTPSHQVTQMGQEVILRCVPISNHLYFYWYRQILGQKVEFLVSFYNNEISEKSEIFDDQFSVERPDGSNFTLKIRSTKLEDSAMYFCAGRLNTEAFFGQGTRLTVV.

The chain couples TRBV4-1 to TRBJ1-6; D call uncertain. The CDR3 runs 15 residues. Trimming took off 0 bases at V and 7 bases at J, with 10 bases between the two ends. Germline V gives CDR1 MGHRA, CDR2 YSYEKL. As DNA, the CDR3 is TGCGCCAGCAGCCAAGATACCGGCACAAATTCACCCCTCCACTTT. This codes for CASSQDTGTNSPLHF.

The V call is TRBV5-1, the J call TRBJ1-1; D might be TRBD1 (5 bases). The V and J ends lost 4 bases and 1 base respectively, with 20 bases between them. CDR3 length: 17 residues. CDR1 and CDR2 (germline): SGHRS, YFSETQ. DNA for the CDR3: TGCGCCAGCAGCCGGTCGAGTGCCGGGGCTGCGAACACTGAAGCTTTCTTT. This codes for CASSRSSAGAANTEAFF.

The rearrangement uses TRBV7-6 and TRBJ1-2; possibly TRBD1 for D (5 bases). CDR3 size: 15 residues. The V end was cut by 0 bases, the J end by 8 bases, with 16 bases between. Germline V CDR1 and CDR2: SGHVS, FNYEAQ. CDR3 coding DNA: TGTGCCAGCAGCTTAGCCCGGACACCCACGGCGGGCTACACCTTC. Its protein is CASSLARTPTAGYTF.

The chain uses TRBV9 and TRBJ2-5; D is perhaps TRBD1 (5 bases). This CDR3 region has 14 residues. Deletions cut 0 bases from V and 5 bases from J, with 11 bases between. The germline V gene encodes CDR1 SGDLS and CDR2 YYNGEE. CDR3 in amino acids: CASSVEGYGETQYF. The CDR3 DNA reads as TGTGCCAGCAGCGTAGAGGGGTATGGGGAGACCCAGTACTTC.